This TCR beta chain was sequenced in a study of cytomegalovirus exposure and HLA in healthy donors. Points from the study as a whole: Later analysis associated a missense DCLRE1C variant with TCR beta V- and J-gene trimming. With high specificity and sensitivity, the classifier reportedly diagnosed cytomegalovirus status.

The study sampled nominally healthy donors, though unrecorded immune exposures were likely. Primers for the PCR totalled 60 Vbeta and 13 Jbeta. Using immunoSEQ multiplex PCR, the repertoire was profiled, and TCRdb retains in-frame clones only, with some absent. Among around 140,000 clones listed, around 80% were seen once. Per the germline V gene, CDR1 is MNHNY and CDR2 is SVGAGI (reference sequence). The germline V and J ends were trimmed by 8 bases and 0 bases, with 16 bases remaining between them. There are 15 residues in the CDR3. Concerning this clone itself: Its antigen is not identified.

The rearrangement joins TRBV6-6 to TRBJ1-2; the D is unclear. The receptor comes from a man aged 35 to 55 in good health and CMV-seronegative. Material for sequencing was PBMCs. The CDR3 coding sequence is TGTGCCAGCGGATCCCGAGGCACCTCTAACTATGGCTACACCTTC. Its translation: CASGSRGTSNYGYTF.